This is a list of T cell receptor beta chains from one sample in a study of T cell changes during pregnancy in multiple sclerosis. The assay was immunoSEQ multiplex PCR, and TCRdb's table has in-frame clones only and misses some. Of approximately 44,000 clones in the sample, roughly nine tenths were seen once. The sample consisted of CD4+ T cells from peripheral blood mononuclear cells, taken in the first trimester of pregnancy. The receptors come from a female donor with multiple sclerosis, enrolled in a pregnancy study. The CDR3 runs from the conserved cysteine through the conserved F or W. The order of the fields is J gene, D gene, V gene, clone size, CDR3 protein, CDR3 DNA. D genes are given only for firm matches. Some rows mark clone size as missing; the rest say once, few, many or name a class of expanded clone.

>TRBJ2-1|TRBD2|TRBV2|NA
CASRAGTSSYNEQFF
TGTGCCAGCAGAGCCGGGACTAGCTCCTACAATGAGCAGTTCTTC
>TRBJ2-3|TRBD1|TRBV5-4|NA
CASSYTGADTQYF
TGTGCCAGCAGTTACACAGGGGCAGATACGCAGTATTTT
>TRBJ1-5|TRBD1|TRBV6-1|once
CASSEDYYRGSGNQPQHF
TGTGCCAGCAGTGAAGACTACTACAGGGGTTCGGGCAATCAGCCCCAGCATTTT
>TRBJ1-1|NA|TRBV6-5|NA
CASRLKGGGVGEAFF
TGTGCCAGCAGACTAAAGGGAGGTGGGGTCGGAGAAGCTTTCTTT
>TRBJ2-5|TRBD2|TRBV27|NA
CASSSYLLAGDRGTQYF
TGTGCCAGCAGTTCATACCTCCTAGCGGGAGATCGAGGGACCCAGTACTTC
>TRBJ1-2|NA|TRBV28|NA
CASRPLSRSGYTF
TGTGCCAGCAGACCATTAAGTCGGTCGGGCTACACCTTC
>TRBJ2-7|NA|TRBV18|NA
CASSPSRQLYEQYF
TGTGCCAGCTCACCGAGTCGACAGCTCTACGAGCAGTACTTC
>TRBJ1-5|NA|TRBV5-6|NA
CASSYGGFNQPQHF
TGTGCCAGCAGCTACGGGGGTTTTAATCAGCCCCAGCATTTT
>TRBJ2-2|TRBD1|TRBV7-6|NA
CASSPRTGKNGELFF
TGTGCCAGCAGCCCCCGGACAGGAAAGAACGGGGAGCTGTTTTTT
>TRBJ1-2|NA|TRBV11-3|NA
CASSHSPGHPGYTF
TGTGCCAGCAGCCACAGCCCGGGACACCCGGGCTACACCTTC
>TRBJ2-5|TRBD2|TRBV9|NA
CASSARSGRGFTETQYF
TGTGCCAGCAGCGCCCGGAGCGGGAGAGGATTCACAGAGACCCAGTACTTC
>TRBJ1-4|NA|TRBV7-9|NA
CASSFDGGNEKLFF
TGTGCCAGCAGCTTCGACGGAGGTAATGAAAAACTGTTTTTT
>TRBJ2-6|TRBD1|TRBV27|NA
CASSLRTGRSGANVLTF
TGTGCCAGCAGTTTGCGGACAGGCCGCTCTGGGGCCAACGTCCTGACTTTC
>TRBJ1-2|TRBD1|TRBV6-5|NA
CASSQGVGYTF
TGTGCCAGCAGCCAGGGGGTTGGCTACACCTTC
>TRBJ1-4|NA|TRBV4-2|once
CASSQGDGGNEKLFF
TGTGCCAGCAGCCAAGGGGACGGGGGGAATGAAAAACTGTTTTTT
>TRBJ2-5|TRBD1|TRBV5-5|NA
CASSLFGQQGRGETQYF
TGTGCCAGCAGCTTGTTTGGGCAACAGGGGAGAGGTGAGACCCAGTACTTC
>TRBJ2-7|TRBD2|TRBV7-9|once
CASSLVSGRLIDEQYF
TGTGCCAGCAGCTTAGTGAGCGGGAGATTGATCGACGAGCAGTACTTC
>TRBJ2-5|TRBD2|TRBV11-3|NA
CASSLRLAGVKTQYF
TGTGCCAGCAGCCTCAGACTAGCGGGAGTCAAGACCCAGTACTTC
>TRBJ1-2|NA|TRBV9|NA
CASSVDFGEMGYTF
TGTGCCAGCAGCGTAGACTTCGGGGAAATGGGCTACACCTTC
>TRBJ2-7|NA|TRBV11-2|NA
CASSQGEEKNEQYF
TGTGCCAGCAGCCAGGGGGAGGAAAAGAACGAGCAGTACTTC
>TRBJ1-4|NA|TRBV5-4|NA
CASSSLNGRGNEKLFF
TGTGCCAGCAGCTCGTTGAATGGCAGGGGTAATGAAAAACTGTTTTTT
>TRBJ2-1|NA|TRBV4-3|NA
CASSQESYNEQFF
TGCGCCAGCAGCCAAGAGTCATACAATGAGCAGTTCTTC
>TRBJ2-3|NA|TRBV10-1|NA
CASSESVRGSDTQYF
TGCGCCAGCAGTGAGTCGGTCAGGGGCTCAGATACGCAGTATTTT
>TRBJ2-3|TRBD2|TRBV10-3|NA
CAISEGGSSDTQYF
TGTGCCATCAGTGAAGGCGGGAGTAGCGATACGCAGTATTTT
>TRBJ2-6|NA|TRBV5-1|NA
CASSGGGSSGANVLTF
TGCGCCAGCAGCGGAGGGGGCAGCTCTGGGGCCAACGTCCTGACTTTC
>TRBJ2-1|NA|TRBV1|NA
CTSSQVPDGGGRAPDEQFF
TGCACCAGCAGCCAAGTTCCCGACGGGGGCGGGAGGGCCCCCGATGAGCAGTTCTTC
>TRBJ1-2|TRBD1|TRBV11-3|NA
CASSLDRRGQGLYGYTF
TGTGCCAGCAGCTTAGATCGGAGGGGACAGGGGCTCTATGGCTACACCTTC
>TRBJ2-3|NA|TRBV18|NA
CASSPRSNRDTQYF
TGTGCCAGCTCACCACGTTCTAATCGGGATACGCAGTATTTT
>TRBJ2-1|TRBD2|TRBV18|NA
CASSPSGLAGVSEQFF
TGTGCCAGCTCACCGTCGGGACTAGCGGGAGTTAGTGAGCAGTTCTTC
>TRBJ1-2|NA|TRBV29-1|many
CSVQTGTYGYTF
TGCAGCGTCCAAACAGGGACCTATGGCTACACCTTC
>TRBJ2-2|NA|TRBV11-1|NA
CASSLGWSSNTGELFF
TGTGCCAGCAGCTTAGGATGGTCTAGCAACACCGGGGAGCTGTTTTTT
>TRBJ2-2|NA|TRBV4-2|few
CASSQEWRGFSNTGELFF
TGTGCCAGCAGCCAAGAATGGAGGGGCTTTTCGAACACCGGGGAGCTGTTTTTT
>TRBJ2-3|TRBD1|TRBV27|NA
CASSSSFGTGPDTQYF
TGTGCCAGCAGTTCGAGCTTCGGGACAGGCCCAGATACGCAGTATTTT
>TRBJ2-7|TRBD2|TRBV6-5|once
CASKGWREGPGEQYF
TGTGCCAGCAAGGGGTGGCGGGAGGGCCCTGGCGAGCAGTACTTC
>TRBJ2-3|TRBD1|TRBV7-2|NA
CASSFLQGAFSSDTQYF
TGTGCCAGCAGCTTCCTACAGGGGGCCTTTTCCTCAGATACGCAGTATTTT
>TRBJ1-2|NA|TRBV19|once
CASSSPGQLNYGYTF
TGTGCCAGTAGTTCGCCGGGACAACTTAACTATGGCTACACCTTC
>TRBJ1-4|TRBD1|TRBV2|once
CASSTQGLSEKLFF
TGTGCCAGCAGTACACAGGGGTTGAGTGAAAAACTGTTTTTT
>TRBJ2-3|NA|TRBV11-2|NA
CASSLDWASTDTQYF
TGTGCCAGCAGCTTAGATTGGGCTAGCACAGATACGCAGTATTTT
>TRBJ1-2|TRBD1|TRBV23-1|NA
CASRQRGTALNYGYTF
TGCGCCAGCAGGCAGCGGGGGACAGCGCTGAACTATGGCTACACCTTC
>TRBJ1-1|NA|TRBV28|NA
CASSLEGFRRSAFF
TGTGCCAGCAGTTTAGAGGGATTCCGGCGATCAGCTTTCTTT
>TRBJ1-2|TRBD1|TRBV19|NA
CASSIEATGYSYGYTF
TGTGCCAGTAGTATAGAAGCGACAGGGTATAGCTATGGCTACACCTTC
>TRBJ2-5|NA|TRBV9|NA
CASSVGYGTQYF
TGTGCCAGCAGCGTAGGGTACGGGACCCAGTACTTC
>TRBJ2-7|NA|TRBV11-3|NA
CASSPERGWSYEQYF
TGTGCCAGCAGCCCCGAAAGAGGGTGGTCCTACGAGCAGTACTTC
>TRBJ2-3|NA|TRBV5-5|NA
CASSRRLGLTDTQYF
TGTGCCAGCAGCAGACGACTAGGACTGACAGATACGCAGTATTTT
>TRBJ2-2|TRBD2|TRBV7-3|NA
CASSPTLAGGITGELFF
TGTGCCAGCAGCCCAACACTAGCGGGAGGAATCACCGGGGAGCTGTTTTTT
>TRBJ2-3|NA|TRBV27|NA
CASKFSGVTGGINTQYF
TGTGCCAGCAAATTTAGCGGAGTTACTGGGGGAATAAATACGCAGTATTTT
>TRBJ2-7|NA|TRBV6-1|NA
CASSEELSRSYEQYF
TGTGCCAGCAGTGAAGAATTGAGTAGATCCTACGAGCAGTACTTC
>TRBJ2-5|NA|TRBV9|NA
CASSPQGFGETQYF
TGTGCCAGCAGCCCACAGGGATTTGGAGAGACCCAGTACTTC
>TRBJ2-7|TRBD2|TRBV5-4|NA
CASSLARTSFHEQYF
TGTGCCAGCAGCTTGGCCAGGACTAGCTTCCACGAGCAGTACTTC
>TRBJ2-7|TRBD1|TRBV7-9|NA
CASSVPTGAIHEQYF
TGTGCCAGCAGCGTACCGACAGGGGCGATCCACGAGCAGTACTTC
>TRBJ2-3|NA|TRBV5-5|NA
CASRHRQGGSDTQYF
TGTGCCAGCAGACACAGACAGGGAGGATCAGATACGCAGTATTTT
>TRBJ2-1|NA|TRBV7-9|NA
CASSVIQGSYNEQFF
TGTGCCAGCAGCGTAATCCAGGGCTCCTACAATGAGCAGTTCTTC
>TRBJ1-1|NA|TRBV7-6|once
CASSLGRAGGVNTEAFF
TGTGCCAGCAGCTTAGGAAGGGCGGGGGGGGTGAACACTGAAGCTTTCTTT